What follows are 32 T cell receptor beta chains derived from one specimen sequenced in a study of PD-L1 blockade in urothelial cancer. The table came from immunoSEQ multiplex PCR; TCRdb's copy has only in-frame clones and leaves some out. The sample holds roughly 50,000 clones; around 79% are singletons and the top ten take roughly 4%. Time point given: pretreatment peripheral blood. The source was PBMCs, collected around atezolizumab (anti-PD-L1) treatment. These receptor sequences come from a man between 65 and 80 years old with urothelial cancer.

This clone was detected a few times. Additional DNA sequences in this sample encode the identical CDR3. The chain has TRBV7-9 and TRBJ1-1; tentatively, D is TRBD1 (5 bases). The CDR3 sequence is 16 residues long. Germline V CDR1 and CDR2: SEHNR, FQNEAQ (reference sequence). Trimming cost V 3 bases and J 2 bases, with 16 bases left between them. CDR3 in amino acids: CASSFSRGEGNTEAFF. The DNA for the CDR3 is TGTGCCAGCAGCTTTAGCCGGGGGGAGGGAAACACTGAAGCTTTCTTT.

This rearrangement joins TRBV2 to TRBJ2-6; TRBD1 matches 10 bases. Germline loops: CDR1 SNHLY, CDR2 FYNNEI. The CDR3 spans 15 residues. Unmatched junction bases numbered 3, after V lost 6 bases and J lost 4 bases. This CDR3 reads CASSGTGVGANVLTF. The CDR3, as DNA: TGTGCCAGCAGCGGGACAGGGGTCGGGGCCAACGTCCTGACTTTC. Variable domain in full (rest from reference TRBV2 and TRBJ2-6): EPEVTQTPSHQVTQMGQEVILRCVPISNHLYFYWYRQILGQKVEFLVSFYNNEISEKSEIFDDQFSVERPDGSNFTLKIRSTKLEDSAMYFCASSGTGVGANVLTFGAGSRLTVL.

The V call is TRBV19, the J call TRBJ2-7; possibly TRBD1 for D (5 bases). Trimming left V 6 bases short and J 0 bases short, with 12 bases between. CDR1 LNHDA and CDR2 SQIVND come from the germline V gene (reference sequence). This CDR3 spans 14 amino acids. The CDR3 sequence: CASSRWGHSYEQYF. In nucleotides, the CDR3 is TGTGCCAGTAGCCGGTGGGGCCACTCCTACGAGCAGTACTTC.

The chain joins TRBV7-9 to TRBJ2-5; 7 bases align to TRBD2. This CDR3 is 15 amino acids long. Germline V gene data show CDR1 as SEHNR and CDR2 as FQNEAQ (reference sequence). V lost 4 bases and J lost 1; bases outside the gene matches: 6. CDR3 coding DNA: TGTGCCAGCAGCTCTAGGAGCGGGGTCCAAGAGACCCAGTACTTC. Translating gives CASSSRSGVQETQYF. Full variable domain (missing parts from reference TRBV7-9 and TRBJ2-5): DTGVSQNPRHKITKRGQNVTFRCDPISEHNRLYWYRQTLGQGPEFLTYFQNEAQLEKSRLLSDRFSAERPKGSFSTLEIQRTEQGDSAMYLCASSSRSGVQETQYFGPGTRLLVL.

The chain recombines TRBV18 with TRBJ1-5; 11 nucleotides match TRBD1. The V and J ends lost 2 bases and 1 base, in that order; junction bases with no gene match: 7. Germline assignment: CDR1 KGHSH and CDR2 LQKENI. The CDR3 is made up of 18 amino acids. In DNA form, the CDR3 reads TGTGCCAGCTCACCAGGGACAGGGGGACCCTTGAGCAATCAGCCCCAGCATTTT. Translated: CASSPGTGGPLSNQPQHF.

This clone was observed a few times. V is TRBV2 and J is TRBJ2-3, with D unclear. V lost 6 bases and J lost 10, with 14 bases in between. The CDR3 totals 12 residues. The germline CDR1 and CDR2 sequences are SNHLY and FYNNEI. The CDR3, as DNA: TGTGCCAGCAGCTATTCCCCTCCGGCGCAGTATTTT. Translating it yields CASSYSPPAQYF.

This clone was observed a single time. The chain employs TRBV5-6 and TRBJ2-4; 8 positions agree with TRBD2. Germline V gives CDR1 SGHDT, CDR2 YYEEEE. With 2 bases clipped from V and 1 base from J, the junction kept 11 bases outside the gene matches. The CDR3 is 18 residues long. The CDR3 here is CASSLIAAGGGAKNIQYF. In nucleotides, the CDR3 is TGTGCCAGCAGCTTAATCGCGGCTGGCGGGGGGGCCAAAAACATTCAGTACTTC.

The genes are TRBV10-3 and TRBJ1-4, with D hard to call. Looked up from germline, CDR1 is ENHRY and CDR2 is SYGVKD. The CDR3 length is 11 residues. The germline V and J ends were trimmed by 8 bases and 5 bases, with 6 bases remaining between them. CDR3 protein: CAIGQNEKLFF. CDR3 sequence (DNA): TGTGCCATCGGGCAGAATGAAAAACTGTTTTTT.

The V call is TRBV9, the J call TRBJ2-1; weak D call: TRBD2 (6 bases). The CDR3 consists of 15 residues. Germline assignment: CDR1 SGDLS and CDR2 YYNGEE. Trimming removed 0 bases from V and 5 bases from J, with 12 bases in between. CDR3 amino acids: CASSVGAGTNNEQFF. The CDR3 DNA is TGTGCCAGCAGCGTAGGGGCGGGAACCAACAATGAGCAGTTCTTC.

The chain employs TRBV19 and TRBJ2-2, with D possibly matching TRBD2 (6 bases). This CDR3 has 15 amino acids. Deletions cut 10 bases from V and 1 base from J, with 16 bases between. CDR1 is LNHDA, CDR2 SQIVND, per germline (reference sequence). CDR3 protein: CATRRGRGNTGELFF. The CDR3 DNA sequence: TGTGCCACCAGGCGCGGGCGGGGGAACACCGGGGAGCTGTTTTTT.

Comment on this clone: The same CDR3 arises from other DNA sequences in this sample as well. The V call is TRBV18, the J call TRBJ2-7, with D perhaps TRBD2 (6 bases). In germline, CDR1 is KGHSH, CDR2 LQKENI. This CDR3 spans 13 amino acids. The V and J ends lost 0 bases and 4 bases respectively, with 7 bases between them. CDR3 sequence: CASSPPTRYEQYF. CDR3 DNA: TGTGCCAGCTCACCACCGACTAGATACGAGCAGTACTTC. The whole variable domain, filled in from reference TRBV18 and TRBJ2-7, reads NAGVMQNPRHLVRRRGQEARLRCSPMKGHSHVYWYRQLPEEGLKFMVYLQKENIIDESGMPKERFSAEFPKEGPSILRIQQVVRGDSAAYFCASSPPTRYEQYFGPGTRLTVT.

The DNA of the CDR3 is TGTGCCAGCAGTTACCCCGGGACAGGGAACACTGAAGCTTTCTTT. It specifies CASSYPGTGNTEAFF. This chain links TRBV6-6 with TRBJ1-1, with TRBD1 matching over 8 bases. The CDR3 totals 15 residues. V lost 2 bases, J lost 1 base, and 3 bases stayed unmatched. The germline CDR1 and CDR2 sequences are MNHNY and SVGAGI (reference sequence).

The chain is built from TRBV9 and TRBJ1-5; D remains unclear. Trimming removed 4 bases from V and 0 bases from J, with 8 bases in between. CDR3 length: 14 residues. CDR1 SGDLS and CDR2 YYNGEE come from the germline V gene. CDR3 amino acids: CASSPGYSNQPQHF. CDR3 nucleotides: TGTGCCAGCAGCCCAGGATATAGCAATCAGCCCCAGCATTTT.

The chain recombines TRBV7-2 with TRBJ2-1; 10 nucleotides line up with TRBD2. The J segment lost 0 bases and the V segment lost 5 bases, leaving 10 bases of the junction unmatched. Germline lookup yields CDR1 SGHTA and CDR2 FQGNSA. CDR3 size: 18 residues. CDR3 residues: CASSPLGSGGGSYNEQFF. The DNA for the CDR3 is TGTGCCAGCAGCCCTCTGGGAAGCGGGGGGGGCTCCTACAATGAGCAGTTCTTC.

The genes are TRBV11-3 and TRBJ2-1; 9 bases fit TRBD2. This CDR3 comprises 15 residues. The V gene end was trimmed by 5 bases and the J gene end by 5 bases; junction bases not matched to a gene: 7. Germline CDR1 is SGHNT and CDR2 is YENEEA. The CDR3 sequence: CASSHIAGVNNEQFF. The CDR3 DNA sequence: TGTGCCAGCAGCCACATAGCGGGAGTCAACAATGAGCAGTTCTTC.

This clone has a single count. The V gene is TRBV7-2, the J gene TRBJ2-2, with D possibly matching TRBD1 (6 bases). Germline lookup yields CDR1 SGHTA and CDR2 FQGNSA. The CDR3 sequence is 14 residues long. V dropped 5 bases and J dropped 2 bases, with 9 bases sitting between them. The chain's CDR3 is CASSKDRNTGELFF. The CDR3 DNA sequence: TGTGCCAGCAGCAAGGACAGAAACACCGGGGAGCTGTTTTTT. Based on the CDR3 plus reference TRBV7-2 and TRBJ2-2, the full variable domain is GAGVSQSPSNKVTEKGKDVELRCDPISGHTALYWYRQSLGQGLEFLIYFQGNSAPDKSGLPSDRFSAERTGGSVSTLTIQRTQQEDSAVYLCASSKDRNTGELFFGEGSRLTVL.

This chain uses TRBV6-5 with TRBJ1-2; perhaps TRBD1 as D (6 bases). V was pared by 4 bases and J by 8 bases, with 11 bases between. Germline CDR1 MNHEY, CDR2 SVGAGI. The CDR3 loop spans 12 amino acids. The CDR3 here is CASSFRGGGYTF. The CDR3 nucleotides read TGTGCCAGCAGTTTTCGAGGGGGAGGCTACACCTTC.

This clone was seen once. The gene calls are TRBV11-3 and TRBJ2-4; 9 bases map to TRBD2. V shed 1 base and J 7 bases; nucleotides not matched to a gene: 11. This CDR3 has 17 residues. Germline assignment: CDR1 SGHNT and CDR2 YENEEA. CDR3 loop: CASSLAQTSGGGNIQYF. As DNA, the CDR3 is TGTGCCAGCAGCTTAGCCCAGACTAGCGGAGGGGGCAACATTCAGTACTTC.

The chain recombines TRBV19 with TRBJ2-5; TRBD2 aligns across 12 bases. Germline V lookup: CDR1 LNHDA, CDR2 SQIVND (reference sequence). The CDR3 has 16 residues. J lost 2 bases, V lost 3 bases, and 4 bases had no gene match. The CDR3 DNA is TGTGCCAGTAGTATTACTAGCGGGGGGCTTCAAGAGACCCAGTACTTC. Amino acid sequence: CASSITSGGLQETQYF.

The chain carries TRBV6-1 and TRBJ2-5; possibly TRBD2 for D (6 bases). The CDR3 length is 15 residues. CDR1 and CDR2 (germline): MNHNS, SASEGT. Trimming removed 5 bases at V and 2 bases at J, with 15 bases between. DNA of the CDR3: TGTGCCAGCAGTCCTGGGGGGAGAGGGCAAGAGACCCAGTACTTC. Its protein is CASSPGGRGQETQYF.

This clone was counted between two and nine times. This chain joins TRBV28 and TRBJ1-2; 7 bases align to TRBD1. CDR3 length: 17 amino acids. Trimming at V came to 5 bases and at J to 4 bases, leaving 16 bases not matched to a gene. Germline V CDR1 and CDR2: MDHEN, SYDVKM. DNA of the CDR3: TGTGCCAGCAGTAATACAGGGGCTACTCTACGCCTCTATGGCTACACCTTC. Its protein product is CASSNTGATLRLYGYTF.

This clone was seen more than once but under ten times. This chain uses TRBV5-5 with TRBJ1-2; D unresolved. Germline V gene sequence: CDR1 SGHKS, CDR2 YYEKEE (reference sequence). The CDR3 covers 14 residues. Trimming removed 0 bases from V and 5 bases from J, with 11 bases in between. CDR3 coding DNA: TGTGCCAGCAGCTTGGAGATGGGAGATTATGGCTACACCTTC. This translates into CASSLEMGDYGYTF.

The J gene is TRBJ2-3, the V gene TRBV29-1; 10 positions match TRBD2. The CDR3 has 16 amino acids. Germline V gene data show CDR1 as SQVTM and CDR2 as ANQGSEA. Unmatched junction bases numbered 9, after V lost 1 base and J lost 5 bases. The CDR3 DNA reads as TGCAGCGTTGAAGGGGGAGCGGGGGGGGCGGGAGATACGCAGTATTTT. This translates into CSVEGGAGGAGDTQYF.

The V and J genes are TRBV7-6 and TRBJ2-5; no clear D gene. The germline gives CDR1 SGHVS, CDR2 FNYEAQ. V was shortened by 4 bases and J by 2 bases, with 17 bases between the two germline ends. The CDR3 covers 16 residues. The CDR3 region has the DNA TGTGCCAGCAGCTCGTCGTCCTCCCAGATACAAGAGACCCAGTACTTC. Residues: CASSSSSSQIQETQYF.

This clone was counted once. V gene TRBV11-2 combines with J gene TRBJ1-1, with 7 bases lining up with TRBD1. Germline V gene lookup returns CDR1 SGHAT and CDR2 FQNNGV. Trimming took 3 bases from V and 4 from J; bases not matched to a gene: 2. CDR3 length: 13 residues. CDR3: CASSFPGGTEAFF. In nucleotides, the CDR3 is TGTGCCAGCAGCTTCCCAGGGGGCACTGAAGCTTTCTTT.

In its sample, this clone was seen many times. The rearrangement links TRBV5-6 to TRBJ2-5; 8 nucleotides agree with TRBD1. Unmatched junction bases numbered 5, after V lost 0 bases and J lost 7 bases. The CDR3 sequence is 14 residues long. The V gene's germline CDR1 is SGHDT and CDR2 YYEEEE. In DNA, the CDR3 is TGTGCCAGCAGCTTGGCCGGGACAGGAGGGACCCAGTACTTC. Translating it yields CASSLAGTGGTQYF. The variable domain in full, with the rest retrieved from reference TRBV5-6 and TRBJ2-5, is DAGVTQSPTHLIKTRGQQVTLRCSPKSGHDTVSWYQQALGQGPQFIFQYYEEEERQRGNFPDRFSGHQFPNYSSELNVNALLLGDSALYLCASSLAGTGGTQYFGPGTRLLVL.

The genes are TRBV30 and TRBJ2-5, with 10 bases lining up with TRBD1. The germline CDR1 and CDR2 sequences are GTSNPN and SVGIG (reference sequence). This CDR3 contains 15 residues. Trimming took 5 bases from V and 2 from J; bases not matched to a gene: 8. DNA of the CDR3: TGTGCCTGGTCCCGGGACAGGGGAAGGCAAGAGACCCAGTACTTC. Protein: CAWSRDRGRQETQYF. Looking up the rest from reference TRBV30 and TRBJ2-5 gives the full variable domain: SQTIHQWPATLVQPVGSPLSLECTVEGTSNPNLYWYRQAAGRGLQLLFYSVGIGQISSEVPQNLSASRPQDRQFILSSKKLLLSDSGFYLCAWSRDRGRQETQYFGPGTRLLVL.

The V call is TRBV7-8, the J call TRBJ1-1, with unresolved D. Trimming took off 5 bases at V and 3 bases at J, with 19 bases between the two ends. The CDR3 extends over 16 amino acids. The V gene's germline CDR1 is SGHVS and CDR2 FQNEAQ. CDR3: CASSPVRSPMDTEAFF. The CDR3 DNA follows: TGTGCCAGCAGCCCAGTCCGGAGCCCGATGGACACTGAAGCTTTCTTT.

The chain uses TRBV7-2 and TRBJ2-7, with a tentative D call TRBD2 (6 bases). The germline CDR1 and CDR2 sequences are SGHTA and FQGNSA. V dropped 1 base and J dropped 2 bases, with 9 bases sitting between them. The CDR3 length is 14 residues. CDR3 nucleotide sequence: TGTGCCAGCAGCTTAGATGGCGGGACCTACGAGCAGTACTTC. It translates to CASSLDGGTYEQYF.

V is TRBV9 and J is TRBJ2-7; TRBD1 is a possible D gene (6 bases). Per the germline V gene, CDR1 is SGDLS and CDR2 is YYNGEE. Trimming stripped 3 bases from V and 3 bases from J, with 10 bases between. There are 13 residues in the CDR3. The CDR3 here is CASSGGQFYEQYF. CDR3 in DNA: TGTGCCAGCAGCGGGGGACAATTCTACGAGCAGTACTTC.

The chain recombines TRBV9 with TRBJ2-6; D gene uncertain. The V end was cut by 7 bases, the J end by 4 bases, with 6 bases between. This CDR3 has 12 amino acids. Germline loops: CDR1 SGDLS, CDR2 YYNGEE. CDR3 region: CASSVGANVLTF. The CDR3 DNA sequence: TGTGCCAGCTCCGTGGGGGCCAACGTCCTGACTTTC.

The V and J genes are TRBV6-5 and TRBJ2-7; D call uncertain. Trimming took 0 bases from V and 3 from J, leaving 9 bases between them. Per germline, CDR1 MNHEY and CDR2 SVGAGI. The CDR3 runs to 14 residues. As DNA, the CDR3 is TGTGCCAGCAGTTACTCGCGAGGTGGCTACGAGCAGTACTTC. Protein: CASSYSRGGYEQYF.